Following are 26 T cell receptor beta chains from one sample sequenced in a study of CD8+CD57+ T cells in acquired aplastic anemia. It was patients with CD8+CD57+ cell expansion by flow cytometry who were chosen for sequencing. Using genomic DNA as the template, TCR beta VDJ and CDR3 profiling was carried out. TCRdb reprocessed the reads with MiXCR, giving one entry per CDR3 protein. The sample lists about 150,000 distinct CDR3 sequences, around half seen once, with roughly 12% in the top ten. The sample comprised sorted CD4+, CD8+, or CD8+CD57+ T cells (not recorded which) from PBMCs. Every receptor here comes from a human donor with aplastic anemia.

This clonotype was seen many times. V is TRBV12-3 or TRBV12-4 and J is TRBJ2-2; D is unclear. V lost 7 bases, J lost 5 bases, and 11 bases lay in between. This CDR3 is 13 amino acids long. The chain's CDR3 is CASTSGFTGELFF. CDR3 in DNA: TGTGCCAGCACCTCGGGTTTTACCGGGGAGCTGTTTTTT.

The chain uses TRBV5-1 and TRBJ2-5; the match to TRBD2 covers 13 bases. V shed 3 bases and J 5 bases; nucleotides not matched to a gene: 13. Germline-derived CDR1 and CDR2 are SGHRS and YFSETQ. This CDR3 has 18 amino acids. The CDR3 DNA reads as TGCGCCAGCAGCTCCAGTTTCGGACTAGCGGGAGTCAGGGAGACCCAGTACTTC. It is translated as CASSSSFGLAGVRETQYF.

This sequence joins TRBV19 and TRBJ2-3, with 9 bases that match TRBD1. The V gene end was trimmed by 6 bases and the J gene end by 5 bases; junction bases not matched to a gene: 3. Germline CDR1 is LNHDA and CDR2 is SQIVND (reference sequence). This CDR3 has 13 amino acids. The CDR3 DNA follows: TGTGCCAGTAGACAGGGGGCAGGAGATACGCAGTATTTT. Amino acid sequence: CASRQGAGDTQYF.

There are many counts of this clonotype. CDR3 sequence reads: CASSLRGTTNYGYTF. CDR3 bases: TGTGCCAGCAGCCTTCGCGGGACTACTAACTATGGCTACACCTTC. The V call is TRBV7-8, the J call TRBJ1-2; a weak D match, TRBD1 (5 bases). V lost 5 bases and J 0 bases, leaving 13 bases between the germline ends. Germline-derived CDR1 and CDR2 are SGHVS and FQNEAQ. There are 15 residues in the CDR3. The entire variable domain, with the rest obtained from reference TRBV7-8 and TRBJ1-2, is as follows: GAGVSQSPRYKVAKRGQDVALRCDPISGHVSLFWYQQALGQGPEFLTYFQNEAQLDKSGLPSDRFFAERPEGSVSTLKIQRTQQEDSAVYLCASSLRGTTNYGYTFGSGTRLTVV.

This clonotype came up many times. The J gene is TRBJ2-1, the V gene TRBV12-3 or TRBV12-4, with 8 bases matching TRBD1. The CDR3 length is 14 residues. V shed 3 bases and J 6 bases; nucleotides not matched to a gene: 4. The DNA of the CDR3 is TGTGCCAGCAGTTTTAACAGGGGGATCAATGAGCAGTTCTTC. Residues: CASSFNRGINEQFF.

In nucleotides, the CDR3 is TGCAGTGTCCCGACAGGCTCCTACGAGCAGTACTTC. It specifies CSVPTGSYEQYF. The rearrangement joins TRBV20-1 to TRBJ2-7; tentatively, D is TRBD1 (6 bases). Germline CDR1 is DFQATT and CDR2 is SNEGSKA (reference sequence). Trimming removed 7 bases at V and 0 bases at J, with 10 bases between. There are 12 residues in the CDR3.

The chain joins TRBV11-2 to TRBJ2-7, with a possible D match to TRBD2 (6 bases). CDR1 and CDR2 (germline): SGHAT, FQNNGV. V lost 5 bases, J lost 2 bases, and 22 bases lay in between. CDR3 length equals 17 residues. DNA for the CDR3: TGTGCCAGCAGCCCCCCACGGTCCGGGAGAGCAACCTACGAGCAGTACTTC. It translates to CASSPPRSGRATYEQYF.

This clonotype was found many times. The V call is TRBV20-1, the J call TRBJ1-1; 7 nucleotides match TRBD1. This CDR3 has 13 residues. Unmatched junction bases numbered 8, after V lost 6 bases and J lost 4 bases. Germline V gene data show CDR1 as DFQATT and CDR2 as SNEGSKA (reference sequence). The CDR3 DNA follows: TGCAGTGCGGAAGGGGGCAGCGTCACTGAAGCTTTCTTT. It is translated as CSAEGGSVTEAFF.

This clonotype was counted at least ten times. CDR3 protein: CASSKLGDYEQYF. The CDR3 bases are TGTGCCAGCAGCAAGTTAGGGGACTACGAGCAGTACTTC. The genes are TRBV12-3 or TRBV12-4 and TRBJ2-7, with a weak D call TRBD1 (5 bases). The CDR3 sequence is 13 residues long. The V end was cut by 6 bases, the J end by 3 bases, with 12 bases between.

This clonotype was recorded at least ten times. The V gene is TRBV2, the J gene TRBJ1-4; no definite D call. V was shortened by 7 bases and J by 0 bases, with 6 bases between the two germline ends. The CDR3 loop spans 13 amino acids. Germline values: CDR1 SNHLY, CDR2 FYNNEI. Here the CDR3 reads CASIETTNEKLFF. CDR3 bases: TGTGCCAGCATAGAGACAACTAATGAAAAACTGTTTTTT.

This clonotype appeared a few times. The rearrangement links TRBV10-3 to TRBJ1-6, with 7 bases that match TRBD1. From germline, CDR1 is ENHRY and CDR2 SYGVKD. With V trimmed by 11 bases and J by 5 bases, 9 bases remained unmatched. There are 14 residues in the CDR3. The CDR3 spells CAARTGAHNSPLHF. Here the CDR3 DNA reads TGTGCCGCCCGGACAGGCGCTCATAATTCACCCCTCCACTTT.

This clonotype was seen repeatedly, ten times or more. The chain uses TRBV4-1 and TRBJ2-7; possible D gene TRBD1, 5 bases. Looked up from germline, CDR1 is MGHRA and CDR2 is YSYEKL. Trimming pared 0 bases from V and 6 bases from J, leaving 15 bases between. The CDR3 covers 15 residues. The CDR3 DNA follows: TGCGCCAGCAGCCAAGAAGGGGATCCGAGGAGCGAGCAGTACTTC. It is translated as CASSQEGDPRSEQYF.

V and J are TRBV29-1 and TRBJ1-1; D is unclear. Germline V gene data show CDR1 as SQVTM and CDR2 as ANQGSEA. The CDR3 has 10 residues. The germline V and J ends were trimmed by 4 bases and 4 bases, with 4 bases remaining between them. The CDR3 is CSVAGTEAFF. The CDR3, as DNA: TGCAGCGTTGCTGGCACTGAAGCTTTCTTT.

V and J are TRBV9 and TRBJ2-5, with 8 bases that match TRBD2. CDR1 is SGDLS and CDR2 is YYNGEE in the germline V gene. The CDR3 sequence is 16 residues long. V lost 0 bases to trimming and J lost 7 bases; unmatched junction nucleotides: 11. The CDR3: CASSVVPSGLARTQYF. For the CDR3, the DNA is TGTGCCAGCAGCGTAGTACCTAGCGGGCTGGCGAGGACCCAGTACTTC. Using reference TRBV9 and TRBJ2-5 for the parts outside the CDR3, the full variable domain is DSGVTQTPKHLITATGQRVTLRCSPRSGDLSVYWYQQSLDQGLQFLIQYYNGEERAKGNILERFSAQQFPDLHSELNLSSLELGDSALYFCASSVVPSGLARTQYFGPGTRLLVL.

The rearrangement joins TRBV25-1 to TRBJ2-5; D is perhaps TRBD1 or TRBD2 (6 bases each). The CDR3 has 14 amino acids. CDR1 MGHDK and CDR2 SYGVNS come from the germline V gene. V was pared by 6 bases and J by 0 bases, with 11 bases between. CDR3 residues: CASSGGHYQETQYF. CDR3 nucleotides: TGTGCCAGCAGCGGGGGCCACTACCAAGAGACCCAGTACTTC.

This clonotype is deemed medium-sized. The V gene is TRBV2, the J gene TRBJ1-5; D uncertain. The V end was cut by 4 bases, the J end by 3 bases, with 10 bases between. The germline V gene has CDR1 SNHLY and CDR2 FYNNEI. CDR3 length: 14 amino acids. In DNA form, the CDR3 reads TGTGCCAGCAGTGCGGGGAGATACAATCAGCCCCAGCATTTT. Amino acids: CASSAGRYNQPQHF.

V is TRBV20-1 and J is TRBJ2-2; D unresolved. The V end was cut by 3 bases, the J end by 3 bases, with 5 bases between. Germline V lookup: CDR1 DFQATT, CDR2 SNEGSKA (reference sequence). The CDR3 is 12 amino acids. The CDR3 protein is CSARQHTGELFF. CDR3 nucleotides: TGCAGTGCTAGGCAGCACACCGGGGAGCTGTTTTTT.

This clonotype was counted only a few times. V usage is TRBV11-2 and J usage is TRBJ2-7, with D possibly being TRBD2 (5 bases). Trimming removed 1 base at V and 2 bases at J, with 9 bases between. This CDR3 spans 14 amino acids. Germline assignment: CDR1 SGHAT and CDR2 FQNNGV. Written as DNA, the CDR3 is TGTGCCAGCAGCTTAGGCGGGCAGACCTACGAGCAGTACTTC. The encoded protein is CASSLGGQTYEQYF.

The CDR3 is CASSEILGYTF. DNA of the CDR3: TGTGCCAGCAGTGAAATCCTTGGCTACACCTTC. The chain recombines TRBV2 with TRBJ1-2; D not certain. CDR1 SNHLY and CDR2 FYNNEI come from the germline V gene. Between the trimmed V and J ends, which lost 2 bases and 7 bases, there was a span of 5 bases. The length of the CDR3 is 11 residues.

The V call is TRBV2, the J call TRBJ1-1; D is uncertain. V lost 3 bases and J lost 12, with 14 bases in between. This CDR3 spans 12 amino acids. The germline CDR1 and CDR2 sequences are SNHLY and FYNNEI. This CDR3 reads CASSDQRLSPFF. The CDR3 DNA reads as TGTGCCAGCAGTGACCAGAGATTAAGTCCTTTCTTT.

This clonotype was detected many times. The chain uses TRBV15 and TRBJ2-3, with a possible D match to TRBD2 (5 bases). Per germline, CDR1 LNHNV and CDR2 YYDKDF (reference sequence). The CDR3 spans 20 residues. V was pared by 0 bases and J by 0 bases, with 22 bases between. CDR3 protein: CATSRDRDRVSEPSTDTQYF. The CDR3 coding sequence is TGTGCCACCAGCAGAGATCGTGATCGGGTTAGCGAGCCAAGCACAGATACGCAGTATTTT.

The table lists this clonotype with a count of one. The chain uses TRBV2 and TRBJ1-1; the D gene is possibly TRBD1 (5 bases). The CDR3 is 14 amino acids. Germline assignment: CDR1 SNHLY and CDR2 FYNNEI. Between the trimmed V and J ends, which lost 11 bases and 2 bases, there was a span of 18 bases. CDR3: CAGPAGAENTEAFF. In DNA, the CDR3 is TGTGCCGGACCAGCCGGGGCGGAAAACACTGAAGCTTTCTTT. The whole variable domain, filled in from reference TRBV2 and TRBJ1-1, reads EPEVTQTPSHQVTQMGQEVILRCVPISNHLYFYWYRQILGQKVEFLVSFYNNEISEKSEIFDDQFSVERPDGSNFTLKIRSTKLEDSAMYFCAGPAGAENTEAFFGQGTRLTVV.

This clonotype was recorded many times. The CDR3 here is CSARGGQYNSPLHF. The CDR3 DNA reads TGCAGTGCTAGGGGTGGACAGTATAATTCACCCCTCCACTTT. This rearrangement joins TRBV20-1 to TRBJ1-6, with D tentatively TRBD1 (6 bases). Germline V gives CDR1 DFQATT, CDR2 SNEGSKA (reference sequence). Trimming cost V 3 bases and J 4 bases, with 10 bases left between them. The CDR3 is made up of 14 amino acids.

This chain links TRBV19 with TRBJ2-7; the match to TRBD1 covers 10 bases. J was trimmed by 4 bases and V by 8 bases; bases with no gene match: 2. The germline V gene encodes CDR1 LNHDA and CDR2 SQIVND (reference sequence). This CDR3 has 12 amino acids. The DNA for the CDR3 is TGTGCCAGTGGGGACAGGGGTTACGAGCAGTACTTC. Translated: CASGDRGYEQYF.

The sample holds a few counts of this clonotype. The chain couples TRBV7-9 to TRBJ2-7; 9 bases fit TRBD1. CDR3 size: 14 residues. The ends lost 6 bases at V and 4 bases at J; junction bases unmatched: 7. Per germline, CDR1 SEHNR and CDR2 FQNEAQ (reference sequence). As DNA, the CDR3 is TGTGCCAGCAGGGTGGGACAGGGAGTGTACGAGCAGTACTTC. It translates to CASRVGQGVYEQYF.

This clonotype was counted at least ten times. CDR3 nucleotides: TGTGCCAGCAGCCCCCGACAGGGTCCGAGAGAGACCCAGTACTTC. Translating it yields CASSPRQGPRETQYF. The chain has TRBV9 and TRBJ2-5; 7 nucleotides line up with TRBD1. The junction had 10 bases not matched to a gene; V was cut back by 4 bases and J by 4 bases. Germline V gene lookup returns CDR1 SGDLS and CDR2 YYNGEE. This CDR3 comprises 15 residues.